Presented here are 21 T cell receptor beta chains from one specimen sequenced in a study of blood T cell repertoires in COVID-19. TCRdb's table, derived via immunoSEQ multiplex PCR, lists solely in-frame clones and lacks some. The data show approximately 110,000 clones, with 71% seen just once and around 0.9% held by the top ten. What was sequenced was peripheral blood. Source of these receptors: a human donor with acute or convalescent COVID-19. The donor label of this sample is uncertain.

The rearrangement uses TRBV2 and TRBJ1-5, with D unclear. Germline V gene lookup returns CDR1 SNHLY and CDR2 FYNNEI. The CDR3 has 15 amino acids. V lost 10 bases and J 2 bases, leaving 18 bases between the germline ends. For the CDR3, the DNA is TGTGCCACCCGCCGGGAGGGCATTGGCAATCAGCCCCAGCATTTT. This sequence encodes CATRREGIGNQPQHF.

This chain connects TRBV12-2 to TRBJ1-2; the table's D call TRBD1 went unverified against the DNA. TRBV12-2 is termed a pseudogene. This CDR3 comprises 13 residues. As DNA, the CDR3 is TGTGCAAGTCGCAACAGGACAGGGGGAGGCTACACCTTC. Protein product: CASRNRTGGGYTF.

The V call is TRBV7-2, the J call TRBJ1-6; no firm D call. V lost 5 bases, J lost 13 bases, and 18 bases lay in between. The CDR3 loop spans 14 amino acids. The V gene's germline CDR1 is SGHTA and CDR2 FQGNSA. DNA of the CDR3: TGTGCCAGCAGCCGTGAGAGGGCGTATGATCCCCTCCACTTT. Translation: CASSRERAYDPLHF.

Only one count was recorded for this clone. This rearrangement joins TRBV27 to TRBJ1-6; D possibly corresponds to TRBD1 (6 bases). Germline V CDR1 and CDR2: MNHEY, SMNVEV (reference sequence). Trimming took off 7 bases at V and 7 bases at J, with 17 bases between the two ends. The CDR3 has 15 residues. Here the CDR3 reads CASTGGRGKNSPLHF. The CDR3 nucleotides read TGTGCCAGCACCGGGGGGCGGGGGAAGAATTCACCCCTCCACTTT.

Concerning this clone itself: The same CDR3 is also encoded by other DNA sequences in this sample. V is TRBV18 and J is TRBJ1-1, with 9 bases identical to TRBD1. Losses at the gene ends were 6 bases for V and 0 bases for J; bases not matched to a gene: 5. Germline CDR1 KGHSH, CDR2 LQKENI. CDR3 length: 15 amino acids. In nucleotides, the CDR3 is TGTGCCAGCTCCCTAAGACAGGGGGTGAACACTGAAGCTTTCTTT. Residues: CASSLRQGVNTEAFF.

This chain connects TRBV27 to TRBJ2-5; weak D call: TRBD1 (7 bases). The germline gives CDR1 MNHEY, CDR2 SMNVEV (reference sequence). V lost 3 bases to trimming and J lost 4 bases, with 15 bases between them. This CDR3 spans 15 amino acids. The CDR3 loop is CASSLWGQGGETQYF. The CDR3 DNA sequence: TGTGCCAGCAGTTTGTGGGGCCAGGGGGGAGAGACCCAGTACTTC.

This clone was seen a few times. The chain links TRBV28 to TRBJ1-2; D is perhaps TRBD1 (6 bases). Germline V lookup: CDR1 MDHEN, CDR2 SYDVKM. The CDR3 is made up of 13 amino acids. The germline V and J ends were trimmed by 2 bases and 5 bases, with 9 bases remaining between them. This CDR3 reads CASSLVRGYGYTF. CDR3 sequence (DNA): TGTGCCAGCAGTTTAGTCAGGGGTTATGGCTACACCTTC.

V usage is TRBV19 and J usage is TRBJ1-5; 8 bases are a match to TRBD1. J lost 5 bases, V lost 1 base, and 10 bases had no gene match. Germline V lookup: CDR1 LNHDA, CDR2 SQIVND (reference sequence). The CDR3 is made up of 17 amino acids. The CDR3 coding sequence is TGTGCCAGTAGTATAGGGATCGTTGCAGGGGGCGATCAGCCCCAGCATTTT. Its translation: CASSIGIVAGGDQPQHF. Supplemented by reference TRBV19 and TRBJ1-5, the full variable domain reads DGGITQSPKYLFRKEGQNVTLSCEQNLNHDAMYWYRQDPGQGLRLIYYSQIVNDFQKGDIAEGYSVSREKKESFPLTVTSAQKNPTAFYLCASSIGIVAGGDQPQHFGDGTRLSIL.

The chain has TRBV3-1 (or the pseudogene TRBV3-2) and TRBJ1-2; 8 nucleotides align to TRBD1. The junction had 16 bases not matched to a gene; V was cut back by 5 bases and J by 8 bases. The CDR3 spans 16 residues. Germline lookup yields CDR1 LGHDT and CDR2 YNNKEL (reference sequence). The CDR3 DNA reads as TGTGCCAGCAGCGGACCGGGACAGGCCGGGGGAAGGGGCTACACCTTC. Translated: CASSGPGQAGGRGYTF.

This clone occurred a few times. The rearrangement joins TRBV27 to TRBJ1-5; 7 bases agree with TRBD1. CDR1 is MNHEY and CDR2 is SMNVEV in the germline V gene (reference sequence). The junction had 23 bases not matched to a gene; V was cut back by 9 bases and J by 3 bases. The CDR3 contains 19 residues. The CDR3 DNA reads TGTGCCAGGTCAAGGTCTCGAAACTCGGAAACAGGGGACAATCAGCCCCAGCATTTT. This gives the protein CARSRSRNSETGDNQPQHF.

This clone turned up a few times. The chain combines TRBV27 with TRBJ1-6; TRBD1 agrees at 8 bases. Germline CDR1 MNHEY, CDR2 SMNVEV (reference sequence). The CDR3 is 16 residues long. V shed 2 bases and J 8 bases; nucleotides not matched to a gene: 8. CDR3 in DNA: TGTGCCAGCAGTTTAAGAGCGGCAGGGGGCTATTCACCCCTCCACTTT. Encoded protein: CASSLRAAGGYSPLHF.

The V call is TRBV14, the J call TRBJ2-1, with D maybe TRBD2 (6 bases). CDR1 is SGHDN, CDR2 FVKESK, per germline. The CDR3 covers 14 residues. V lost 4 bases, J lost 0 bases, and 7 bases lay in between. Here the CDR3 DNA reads TGTGCCAGCAGCCGGGGGGACTCCTACAATGAGCAGTTCTTC. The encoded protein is CASSRGDSYNEQFF. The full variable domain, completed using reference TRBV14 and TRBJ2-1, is EAGVTQFPSHSVIEKGQTVTLRCDPISGHDNLYWYRRVMGKEIKFLLHFVKESKQDESGMPNNRFLAERTGGTYSTLKVQPAELEDSGVYFCASSRGDSYNEQFFGPGTRLTVL.

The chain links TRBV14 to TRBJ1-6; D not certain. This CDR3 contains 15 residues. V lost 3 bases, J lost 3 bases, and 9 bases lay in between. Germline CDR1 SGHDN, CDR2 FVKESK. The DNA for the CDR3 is TGTGCCAGCAGCCACCCTGCCGGCTATAATTCACCCCTCCACTTT. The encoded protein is CASSHPAGYNSPLHF.

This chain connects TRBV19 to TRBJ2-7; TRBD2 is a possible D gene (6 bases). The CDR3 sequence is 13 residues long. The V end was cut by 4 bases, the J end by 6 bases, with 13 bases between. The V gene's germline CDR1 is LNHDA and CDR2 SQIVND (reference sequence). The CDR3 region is CASSKAGIREQYF. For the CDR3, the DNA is TGTGCCAGTAGTAAGGCGGGGATCCGCGAGCAGTACTTC.

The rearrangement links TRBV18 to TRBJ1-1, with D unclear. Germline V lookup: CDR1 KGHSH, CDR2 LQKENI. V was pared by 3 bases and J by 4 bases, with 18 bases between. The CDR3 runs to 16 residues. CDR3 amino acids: CASSPTKGSRGTEAFF. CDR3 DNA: TGTGCCAGCTCACCGACCAAAGGGAGTCGGGGCACTGAAGCTTTCTTT. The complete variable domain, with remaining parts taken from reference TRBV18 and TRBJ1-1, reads NAGVMQNPRHLVRRRGQEARLRCSPMKGHSHVYWYRQLPEEGLKFMVYLQKENIIDESGMPKERFSAEFPKEGPSILRIQQVVRGDSAAYFCASSPTKGSRGTEAFFGQGTRLTVV.

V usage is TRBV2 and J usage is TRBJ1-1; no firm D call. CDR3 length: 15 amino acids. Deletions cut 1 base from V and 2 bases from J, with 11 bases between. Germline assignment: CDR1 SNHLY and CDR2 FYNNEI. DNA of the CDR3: TGTGCCAGCAGTGAAGACGGCAGGAAAAACACTGAAGCTTTCTTT. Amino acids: CASSEDGRKNTEAFF.

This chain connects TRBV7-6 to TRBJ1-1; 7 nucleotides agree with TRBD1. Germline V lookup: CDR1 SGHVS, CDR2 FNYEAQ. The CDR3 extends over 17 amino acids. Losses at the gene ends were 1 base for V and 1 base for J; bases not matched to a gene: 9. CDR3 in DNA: TGTGCCAGCAGCTTAGAACTACAGACAGGGAGGAACACTGAAGCTTTCTTT. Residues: CASSLELQTGRNTEAFF.

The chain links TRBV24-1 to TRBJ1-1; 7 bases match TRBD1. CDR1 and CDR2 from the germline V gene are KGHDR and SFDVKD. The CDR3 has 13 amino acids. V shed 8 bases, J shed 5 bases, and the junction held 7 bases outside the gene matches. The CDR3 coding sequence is TGTGCCACCACCGACAGGGTAGGTACTGAAGCTTTCTTT. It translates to CATTDRVGTEAFF.

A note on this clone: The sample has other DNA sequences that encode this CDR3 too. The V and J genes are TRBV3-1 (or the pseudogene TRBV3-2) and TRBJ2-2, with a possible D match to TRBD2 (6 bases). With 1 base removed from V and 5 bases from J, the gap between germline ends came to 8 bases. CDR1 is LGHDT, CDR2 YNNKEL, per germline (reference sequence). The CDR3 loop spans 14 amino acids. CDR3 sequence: CASSQVRGTGELFF. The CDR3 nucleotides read TGTGCCAGCAGCCAAGTGCGGGGAACCGGGGAGCTGTTTTTT.

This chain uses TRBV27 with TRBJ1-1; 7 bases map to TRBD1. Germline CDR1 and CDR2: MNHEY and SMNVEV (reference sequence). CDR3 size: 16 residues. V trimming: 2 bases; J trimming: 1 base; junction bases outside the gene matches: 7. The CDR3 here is CASSLMAGGRNTEAFF. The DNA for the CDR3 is TGTGCCAGCAGTTTAATGGCAGGGGGAAGGAACACTGAAGCTTTCTTT.

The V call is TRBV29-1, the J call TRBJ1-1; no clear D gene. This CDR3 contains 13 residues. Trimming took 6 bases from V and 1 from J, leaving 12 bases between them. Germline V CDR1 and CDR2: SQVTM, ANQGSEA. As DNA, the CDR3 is TGCAGCGTACGGTCGCGGGGGAACACTGAAGCTTTCTTT. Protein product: CSVRSRGNTEAFF.